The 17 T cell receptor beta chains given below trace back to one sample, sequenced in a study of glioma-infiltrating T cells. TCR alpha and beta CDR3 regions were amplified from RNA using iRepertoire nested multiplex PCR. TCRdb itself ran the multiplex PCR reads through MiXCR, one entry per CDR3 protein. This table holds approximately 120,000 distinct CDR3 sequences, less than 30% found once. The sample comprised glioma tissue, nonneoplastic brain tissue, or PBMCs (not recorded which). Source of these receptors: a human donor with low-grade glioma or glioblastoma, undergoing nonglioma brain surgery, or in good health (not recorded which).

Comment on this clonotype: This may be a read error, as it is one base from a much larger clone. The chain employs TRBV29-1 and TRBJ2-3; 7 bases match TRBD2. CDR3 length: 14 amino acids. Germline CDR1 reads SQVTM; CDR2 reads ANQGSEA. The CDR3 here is CRVVAGESTDTQYF. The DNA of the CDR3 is TGCAGAGTTGTCGCGGGGGAAAGCACAGATACGCAGTATTTT.

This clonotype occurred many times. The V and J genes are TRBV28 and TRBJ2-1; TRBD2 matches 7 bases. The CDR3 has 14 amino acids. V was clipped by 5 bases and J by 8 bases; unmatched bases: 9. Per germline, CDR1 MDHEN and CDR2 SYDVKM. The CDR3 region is CASSGWEGPDEQFF. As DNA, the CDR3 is TGTGCCAGCAGTGGGTGGGAGGGCCCGGATGAGCAGTTCTTC.

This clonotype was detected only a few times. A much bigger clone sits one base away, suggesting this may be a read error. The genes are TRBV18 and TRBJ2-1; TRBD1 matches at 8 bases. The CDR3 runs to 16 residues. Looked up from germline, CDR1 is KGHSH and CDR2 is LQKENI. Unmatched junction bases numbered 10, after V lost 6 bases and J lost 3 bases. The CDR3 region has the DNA TGTGCCAGCTCCCTTCAGGGGGCAGGGGTCTACAATGAGCAGTTCTTC. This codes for CASSLQGAGVYNEQFF.

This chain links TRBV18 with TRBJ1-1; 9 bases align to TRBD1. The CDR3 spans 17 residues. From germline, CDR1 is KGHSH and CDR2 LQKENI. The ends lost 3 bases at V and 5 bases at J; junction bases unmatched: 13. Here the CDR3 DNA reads TGTGCCAGCTCACCCTCCCGGGACAGGGTAGGTTGGACTGAAGCTTTCTTT. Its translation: CASSPSRDRVGWTEAFF.

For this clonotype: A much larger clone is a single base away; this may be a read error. CDR3 DNA sequence: TGTGCCAGCAGCCACCGGGACAGGGGGCATAGTAATGAAAAACTGTCTTTT. Its protein is CASSHRDRGHSNEKLSF. The V call is TRBV7-2, the J call TRBJ1-4, with 12 bases aligning to TRBD1. The germline V gene has CDR1 SGHTA and CDR2 FQGNSA. The CDR3 totals 17 residues.

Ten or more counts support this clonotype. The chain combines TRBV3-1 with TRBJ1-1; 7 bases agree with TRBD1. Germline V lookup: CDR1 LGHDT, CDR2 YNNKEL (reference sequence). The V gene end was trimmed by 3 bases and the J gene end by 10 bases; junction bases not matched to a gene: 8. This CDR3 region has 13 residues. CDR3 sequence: CASSHPTGMRAFF. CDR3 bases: TGTGCCAGCAGCCATCCGACAGGGATGCGAGCTTTCTTT.

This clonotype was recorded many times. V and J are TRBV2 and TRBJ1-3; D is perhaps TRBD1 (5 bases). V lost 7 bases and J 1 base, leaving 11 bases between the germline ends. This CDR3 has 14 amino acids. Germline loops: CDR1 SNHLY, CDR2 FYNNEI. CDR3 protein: CASTTDRSGNTIYF. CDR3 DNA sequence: TGTGCCAGCACCACTGACAGATCTGGAAACACCATATATTTT.

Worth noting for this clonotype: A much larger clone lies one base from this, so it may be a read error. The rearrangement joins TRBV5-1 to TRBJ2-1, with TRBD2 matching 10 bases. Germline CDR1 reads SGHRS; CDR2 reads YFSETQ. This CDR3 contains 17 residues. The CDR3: CASGLRAGGEFYNEQFF. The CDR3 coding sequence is TGCGCCAGCGGCTTGAGAGCGGGGGGGGAGTTCTACAATGAGCAGTTCTTC. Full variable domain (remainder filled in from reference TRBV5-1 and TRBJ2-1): KAGVTQTPRYLIKTRGQQVTLSCSPISGHRSVSWYQQTPGQGLQFLFEYFSETQRNKGNFPGRFSGRQFSNSRSEMNVSTLELGDSALYLCASGLRAGGEFYNEQFFGPGTRLTVL.

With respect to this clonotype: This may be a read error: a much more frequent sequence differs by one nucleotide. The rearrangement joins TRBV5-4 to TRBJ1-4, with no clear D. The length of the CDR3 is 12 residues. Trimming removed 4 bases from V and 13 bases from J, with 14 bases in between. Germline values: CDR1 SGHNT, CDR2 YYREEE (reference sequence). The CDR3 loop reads CASSKTWEGLFF. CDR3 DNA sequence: TGTGCCAGCAGCAAAACATGGGAGGGACTGTTTTTT.

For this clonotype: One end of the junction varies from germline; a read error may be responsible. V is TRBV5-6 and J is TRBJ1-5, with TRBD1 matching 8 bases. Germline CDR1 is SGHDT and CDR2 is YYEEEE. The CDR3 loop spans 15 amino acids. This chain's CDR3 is CGSSRDRFNNQPQHF. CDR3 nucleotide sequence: TGTGGCAGCAGCAGGGACAGGTTTAACAATCAGCCCCAGCATTTT.

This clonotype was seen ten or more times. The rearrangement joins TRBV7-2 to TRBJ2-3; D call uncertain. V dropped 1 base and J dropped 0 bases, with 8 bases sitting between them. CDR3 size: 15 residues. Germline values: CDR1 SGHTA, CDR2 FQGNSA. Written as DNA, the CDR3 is TGTGCCAGCAGCTTAGGGCTGGTCAGCACAGATACGCAGTATTTT. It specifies CASSLGLVSTDTQYF. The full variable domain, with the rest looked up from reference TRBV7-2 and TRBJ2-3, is GAGVSQSPSNKVTEKGKDVELRCDPISGHTALYWYRQSLGQGLEFLIYFQGNSAPDKSGLPSDRFSAERTGGSVSTLTIQRTQQEDSAVYLCASSLGLVSTDTQYFGPGTRLTVL.

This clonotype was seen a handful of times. The CDR3 reads CSVEGGGSYEQYF. DNA for the CDR3: TGCAGCGTTGAAGGGGGGGGGTCCTACGAGCAGTACTTC. The chain carries TRBV29-1 and TRBJ2-7; 7 bases match TRBD2. The length of the CDR3 is 13 residues. Germline V gives CDR1 SQVTM, CDR2 ANQGSEA. V lost 1 base and J lost 1; bases outside the gene matches: 1.

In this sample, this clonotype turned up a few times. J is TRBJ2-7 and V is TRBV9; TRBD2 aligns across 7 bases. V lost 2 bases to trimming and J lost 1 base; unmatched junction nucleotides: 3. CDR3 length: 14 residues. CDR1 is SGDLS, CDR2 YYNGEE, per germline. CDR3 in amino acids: CASSVGGSSYEQYF. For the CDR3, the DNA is TGTGCCAGCAGCGTCGGGGGGTCTTCCTACGAGCAGTACTTC.

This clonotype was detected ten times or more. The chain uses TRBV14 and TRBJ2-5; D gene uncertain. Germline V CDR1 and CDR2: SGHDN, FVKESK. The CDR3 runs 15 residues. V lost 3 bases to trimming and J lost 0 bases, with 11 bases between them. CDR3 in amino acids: CASSQRRVYQETQYF. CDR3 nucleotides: TGTGCCAGCAGCCAGCGTCGCGTATACCAAGAGACCCAGTACTTC.

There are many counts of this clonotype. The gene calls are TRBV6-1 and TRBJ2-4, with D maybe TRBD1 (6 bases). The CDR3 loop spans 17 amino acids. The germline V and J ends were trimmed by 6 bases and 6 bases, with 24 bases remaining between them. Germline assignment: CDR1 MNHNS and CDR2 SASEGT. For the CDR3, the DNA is TGTGCCAGCAGCCTCGAACAGGGTAGGGGGAGAAGAAACATTCAGTACTTC. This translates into CASSLEQGRGRRNIQYF.

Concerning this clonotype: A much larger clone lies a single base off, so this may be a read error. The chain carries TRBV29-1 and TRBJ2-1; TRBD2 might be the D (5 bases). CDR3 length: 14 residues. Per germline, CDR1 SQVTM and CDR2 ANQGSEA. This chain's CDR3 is CIARTQSSYNEQFF. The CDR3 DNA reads TGCATCGCCCGGACTCAGAGCTCCTACAATGAGCAGTTCTTC.

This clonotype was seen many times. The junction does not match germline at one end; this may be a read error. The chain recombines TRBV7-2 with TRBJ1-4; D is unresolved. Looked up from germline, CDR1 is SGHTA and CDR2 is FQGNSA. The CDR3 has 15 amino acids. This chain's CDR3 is CASSLVYGSNEKLLF. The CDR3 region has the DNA TGTGCCAGCAGCTTAGTCTACGGGTCTAATGAAAAACTGCTTTTT.